This entry describes one T cell receptor (beta chain). The table came from immunoSEQ multiplex PCR; TCRdb's copy has only in-frame clones and leaves some out. The table has approximately 94,000 clones, approximately 84% seen once. The sample comes from a study of blood T cell repertoires in COVID-19. Trimming shortened V by 5 bases and J by 0 bases, and 7 bases separated the two germline ends. The germline V gene has CDR1 MDHEN and CDR2 SYDVKM. The CDR3 covers 13 residues. The sequence came from a human donor in a cohort sampled during active COVID-19. The genes are TRBV28 and TRBJ1-1; D call uncertain. Sequencing input: peripheral blood. The DNA for the CDR3 is TGTGCCAGCAGTGAGGTCTTGAACACTGAAGCTTTCTTT. Encoded protein: CASSEVLNTEAFF.